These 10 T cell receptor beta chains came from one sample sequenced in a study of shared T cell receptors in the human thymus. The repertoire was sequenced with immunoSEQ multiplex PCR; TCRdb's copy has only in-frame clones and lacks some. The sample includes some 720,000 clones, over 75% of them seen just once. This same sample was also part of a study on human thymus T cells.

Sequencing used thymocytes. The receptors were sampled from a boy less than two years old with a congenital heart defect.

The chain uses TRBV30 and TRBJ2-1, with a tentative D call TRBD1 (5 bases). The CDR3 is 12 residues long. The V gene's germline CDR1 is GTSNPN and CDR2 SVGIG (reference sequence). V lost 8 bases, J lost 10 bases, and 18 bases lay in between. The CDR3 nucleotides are TGTGCCGGGTGGGGCAAACCAGGGGAGCAGTTCTTC. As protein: CAGWGKPGEQFF.

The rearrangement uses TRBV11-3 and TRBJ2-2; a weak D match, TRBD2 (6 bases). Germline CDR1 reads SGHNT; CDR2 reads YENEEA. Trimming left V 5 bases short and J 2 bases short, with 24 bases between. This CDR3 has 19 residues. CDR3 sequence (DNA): TGTGCCAGCAGCCAGGTGGGGATGGGACTCCGCCAAAACACCGGGGAGCTGTTTTTT. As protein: CASSQVGMGLRQNTGELFF.

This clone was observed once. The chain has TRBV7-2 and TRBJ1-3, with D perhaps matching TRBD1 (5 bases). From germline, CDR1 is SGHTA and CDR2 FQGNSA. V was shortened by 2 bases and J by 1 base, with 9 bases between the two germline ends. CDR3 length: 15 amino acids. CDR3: CASSLRQSSGNTIYF. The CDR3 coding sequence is TGTGCCAGCAGCTTAAGACAGTCTTCTGGAAACACCATATATTTT.

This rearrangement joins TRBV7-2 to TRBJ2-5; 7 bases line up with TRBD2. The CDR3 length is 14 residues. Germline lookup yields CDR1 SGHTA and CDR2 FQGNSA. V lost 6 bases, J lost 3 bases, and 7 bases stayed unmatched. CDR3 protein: CASSYGGVKETQYF. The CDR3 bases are TGTGCCAGCAGTTATGGGGGGGTAAAAGAGACCCAGTACTTC. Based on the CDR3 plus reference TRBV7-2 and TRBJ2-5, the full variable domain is GAGVSQSPSNKVTEKGKDVELRCDPISGHTALYWYRQSLGQGLEFLIYFQGNSAPDKSGLPSDRFSAERTGGSVSTLTIQRTQQEDSAVYLCASSYGGVKETQYFGPGTRLLVL.

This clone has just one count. CDR3 region: CASSLVREADTDTQYF. The CDR3 coding sequence is TGTGCCAGCAGCTTAGTGCGGGAGGCTGACACAGATACGCAGTATTTT. The J gene is TRBJ2-3, the V gene TRBV11-3, with 8 bases identical to TRBD2. The CDR3 consists of 16 residues. Unmatched junction bases numbered 5, after V lost 1 base and J lost 2 bases. Per the germline V gene, CDR1 is SGHNT and CDR2 is YENEEA.

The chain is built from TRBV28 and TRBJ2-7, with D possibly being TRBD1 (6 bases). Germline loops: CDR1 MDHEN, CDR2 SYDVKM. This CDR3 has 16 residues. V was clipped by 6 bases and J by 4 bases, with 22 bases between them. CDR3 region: CASSSLDRPWTYEQYF. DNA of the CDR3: TGTGCCAGCAGCTCCCTAGACAGGCCATGGACTTACGAGCAGTACTTC. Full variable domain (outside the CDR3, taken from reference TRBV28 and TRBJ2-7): DVKVTQSSRYLVKRTGEKVFLECVQDMDHENMFWYRQDPGLGLRLIYFSYDVKMKEKGDIPEGYSVSREKKERFSLILESASTNQTSMYLCASSSLDRPWTYEQYFGPGTRLTVT.

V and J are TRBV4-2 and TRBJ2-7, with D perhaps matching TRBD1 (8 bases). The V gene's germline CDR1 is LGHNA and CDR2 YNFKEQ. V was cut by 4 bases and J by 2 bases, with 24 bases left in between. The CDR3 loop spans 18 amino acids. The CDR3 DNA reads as TGTGCCAGCAGCCCTCGACAGGGGCGGGAGAAGGCCCCCTACGAGCAGTACTTC. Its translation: CASSPRQGREKAPYEQYF.

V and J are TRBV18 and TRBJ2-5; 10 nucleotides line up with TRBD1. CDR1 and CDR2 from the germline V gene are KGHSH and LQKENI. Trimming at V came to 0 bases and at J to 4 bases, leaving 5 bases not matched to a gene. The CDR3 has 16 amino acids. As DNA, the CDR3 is TGTGCCAGCTCACCACCGACAGGGGGCCCTAGAGAGACCCAGTACTTC. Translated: CASSPPTGGPRETQYF.

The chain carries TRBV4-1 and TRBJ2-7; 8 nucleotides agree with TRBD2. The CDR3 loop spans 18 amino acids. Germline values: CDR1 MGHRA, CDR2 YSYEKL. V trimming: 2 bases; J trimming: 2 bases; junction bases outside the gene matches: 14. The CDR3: CASSQWVHFREGPYEQYF. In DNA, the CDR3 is TGCGCCAGCAGCCAATGGGTGCACTTTCGGGAGGGCCCCTACGAGCAGTACTTC.

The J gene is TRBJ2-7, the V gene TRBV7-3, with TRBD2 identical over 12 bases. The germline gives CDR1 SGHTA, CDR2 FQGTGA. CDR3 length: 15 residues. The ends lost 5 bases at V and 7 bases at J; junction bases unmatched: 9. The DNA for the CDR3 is TGTGCCAGCAGCGCTCGGACTAGCGGGGTTGGGGAGCAGTACTTC. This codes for CASSARTSGVGEQYF.